The next 26 T cell receptor beta chains were all read from a single sample in a study of early T cells in non-severe SARS-CoV-2 infection. MiXCR, run by TCRdb on the 5' RACE reads, gives a single entry per CDR3 protein. This sample has some 61,000 distinct CDR3 sequences, with about a tenth found just once. Sequencing was done on a sample of whole blood. Receptor source: an adult who was a healthcare worker with PCR-confirmed SARS-CoV-2 infection or an uninfected control (not recorded which).

This clonotype was detected many times. The CDR3 DNA reads TGCGCCAGCAGCCAACAGGGCACAGATACGCAGTATTTT. Translated, it gives CASSQQGTDTQYF. The chain has TRBV4-1 and TRBJ2-3; no firm D call. Looked up from germline, CDR1 is MGHRA and CDR2 is YSYEKL. Trimming cost V 2 bases and J 1 base, with 4 bases left between them. The CDR3 contains 13 residues.

There are many counts of this clonotype. The chain employs TRBV13 and TRBJ1-4; D remains ambiguous. The CDR3 consists of 11 residues. The ends were cut back, 5 bases at V and 10 bases at J, with 8 bases in the middle. The germline gives CDR1 PRHDT, CDR2 FYEKMQ (reference sequence). The CDR3 nucleotides are TGTGCCAGCAGCCTTCGAGGAAAACTGTTTTTT. Translating gives CASSLRGKLFF.

The CDR3 nucleotides are TGTGCCAGCAGCTTGCCAGCCCCCGGGGAGCTGTTTTTT. It is translated as CASSLPAPGELFF. V usage is TRBV5-4 and J usage is TRBJ2-2; D unresolved. Germline CDR1 SGHNT, CDR2 YYREEE (reference sequence). This CDR3 is built from 13 residues. Deletions cut 1 base from V and 6 bases from J, with 7 bases between. The full variable domain, with the rest looked up from reference TRBV5-4 and TRBJ2-2, is ETGVTQSPTHLIKTRGQQVTLRCSSQSGHNTVSWYQQALGQGPQFIFQYYREEENGRGNFPPRFSGLQFPNYSSELNVNALELDDSALYLCASSLPAPGELFFGEGSRLTVL.

This clonotype appeared many times. The V gene is TRBV7-6, the J gene TRBJ2-7, with D perhaps TRBD2 (5 bases). The germline V and J ends were trimmed by 4 bases and 7 bases, with 14 bases remaining between them. The CDR3 extends over 13 amino acids. Per germline, CDR1 SGHVS and CDR2 FNYEAQ. The CDR3 sequence: CASSSGPTGEQYF. In nucleotides, the CDR3 is TGTGCCAGCAGCTCCGGTCCAACGGGGGAGCAGTACTTC.

The chain uses TRBV19 and TRBJ1-2, with 9 positions matching TRBD1. The J segment lost 8 bases and the V segment lost 8 bases, leaving 12 bases of the junction unmatched. The CDR3 is made up of 14 amino acids. The germline V gene has CDR1 LNHDA and CDR2 SQIVND (reference sequence). CDR3 DNA sequence: TGTGCCAGTGGCGGGGACAGGGAGTCGGGCGGCTACACCTTC. Translating gives CASGGDRESGGYTF.

This clonotype was seen only a few times. The chain has TRBV20-1 and TRBJ1-2; no firm D call. The CDR3 extends over 11 amino acids. Germline CDR1 reads DFQATT; CDR2 reads SNEGSKA (reference sequence). Trimming removed 4 bases from V and 6 bases from J, with 9 bases in between. CDR3: CSAKGVNGYTF. The CDR3 coding sequence is TGCAGTGCTAAGGGTGTGAATGGCTACACCTTC.

This clonotype was found many times. This chain uses TRBV20-1 with TRBJ2-3; TRBD1 or TRBD2 may be the D gene (6 bases each). The CDR3 runs 16 residues. Per germline, CDR1 DFQATT and CDR2 SNEGSKA (reference sequence). Deletions cut 6 bases from V and 2 bases from J, with 21 bases between. The CDR3 DNA follows: TGCAGTGCACCTCCGGGGGCGCTCCGGGTCACAGATACGCAGTATTTT. This codes for CSAPPGALRVTDTQYF.

This clonotype was observed a few times. This sequence joins TRBV15 and TRBJ1-5, with D hard to call. Germline CDR1 LNHNV, CDR2 YYDKDF (reference sequence). Trimming took off 1 base at V and 7 bases at J, with 14 bases between the two ends. The CDR3 extends over 15 amino acids. This CDR3 is CATSRVGQGNQPQHF. Here the CDR3 DNA reads TGTGCCACCAGCAGAGTTGGCCAAGGGAACCAGCCCCAGCATTTT.

This clonotype was counted ten times or more. The chain uses TRBV3-1 and TRBJ2-7; 11 bases are a match to TRBD2. The CDR3 length is 17 residues. Germline V gives CDR1 LGHDT, CDR2 YNNKEL (reference sequence). The V gene end was trimmed by 1 base and the J gene end by 1 base; junction bases not matched to a gene: 6. The CDR3 DNA is TGTGCCAGCAGCCAAGTCCCTAGCGGGGGGCTGTCCTACGAGCAGTACTTC. It is translated as CASSQVPSGGLSYEQYF.

This clonotype was observed a handful of times. The V gene is TRBV30, the J gene TRBJ2-2, with D possibly TRBD2 on 7 matching bases. V lost 2 bases to trimming and J lost 1 base, with 11 bases between them. Germline V gene sequence: CDR1 GTSNPN, CDR2 SVGIG (reference sequence). The CDR3 consists of 15 residues. CDR3 amino acids: CAWSWRGLNTGELFF. CDR3 coding DNA: TGTGCCTGGAGTTGGCGGGGGCTGAACACCGGGGAGCTGTTTTTT.

This clonotype was detected many times. The chain carries TRBV5-1 and TRBJ2-5; no definite D call. Germline CDR1 SGHRS, CDR2 YFSETQ. CDR3 length equals 14 residues. V lost 4 bases, J lost 5 bases, and 15 bases lay in between. The CDR3 coding sequence is TGCGCCAGCAGCGCCCGAACGAGAAGGGAGACCCAGTACTTC. Its protein product is CASSARTRRETQYF.

The sample holds many counts of this clonotype. V usage is TRBV20-1 and J usage is TRBJ1-1; D uncertain. The CDR3 extends over 12 amino acids. Deletions cut 2 bases from V and 7 bases from J, with 11 bases between. The germline CDR1 and CDR2 sequences are DFQATT and SNEGSKA (reference sequence). CDR3 protein: CSARPRPSEAFF. The CDR3, as DNA: TGCAGTGCTAGACCTCGACCGAGTGAAGCTTTCTTT.

This clonotype has at least ten counts. The chain uses TRBV10-3 and TRBJ1-1; D gene ambiguous. The CDR3 contains 13 residues. The germline V gene has CDR1 ENHRY and CDR2 SYGVKD. Trimming stripped 0 bases from V and 4 bases from J, with 6 bases between. The CDR3, as DNA: TGTGCCATCAGTGAGTCTAGTTTCACTGAAGCTTTCTTT. It codes for CAISESSFTEAFF.

This clonotype was observed a few times. The chain joins TRBV20-1 to TRBJ2-1, with TRBD2 matching over 10 bases. V lost 2 bases, J lost 2 bases, and 15 bases stayed unmatched. Germline loops: CDR1 DFQATT, CDR2 SNEGSKA (reference sequence). This CDR3 has 19 residues. The CDR3 bases are TGCAGTGCTAGAAAGAGGGGACTAGCGTTCGGTCCAACCTACAATGAGCAGTTCTTC. The encoded protein is CSARKRGLAFGPTYNEQFF.

In its sample, this clonotype was seen a few times. This chain uses TRBV3-1 with TRBJ2-7; D gene ambiguous. CDR3 length equals 14 residues. V was trimmed by 1 base and J by 2 bases, leaving 9 bases between them. The germline gives CDR1 LGHDT, CDR2 YNNKEL (reference sequence). CDR3 in DNA: TGTGCCAGCAGCCAAGGGTCGGAAACCTACGAGCAGTACTTC. It translates to CASSQGSETYEQYF.

In its sample, this clonotype was seen many times. The rearrangement uses TRBV2 and TRBJ2-1; TRBD2 matches at 8 bases. The CDR3 extends over 15 amino acids. Germline trimming cut 7 bases from V and 12 bases from J; bases unmatched to any gene: 17. The germline V gene has CDR1 SNHLY and CDR2 FYNNEI. The CDR3 here is CASMGVLAALHRQFF. In DNA form, the CDR3 reads TGTGCCAGCATGGGAGTACTAGCGGCGCTTCATCGGCAGTTCTTC.

The CDR3 region is CASSLGAGQDSPLHF. In nucleotides, the CDR3 is TGTGCCAGCAGCTTGGGGGCCGGGCAAGACTCACCCCTCCACTTT. The chain couples TRBV5-4 to TRBJ1-6; D ambiguous. The V end was cut by 0 bases, the J end by 10 bases, with 14 bases between. Germline CDR1 SGHNT, CDR2 YYREEE (reference sequence). This CDR3 region has 15 residues.

This clonotype turned up a few times. The chain carries TRBV4-1 and TRBJ2-3, with 12 bases identical to TRBD2. Germline values: CDR1 MGHRA, CDR2 YSYEKL. This CDR3 is 19 amino acids long. V was pared by 4 bases and J by 9 bases, with 20 bases of the junction left unmatched. The CDR3, as DNA: TGCGCCAGCAGCCTACAAACCCCCCGGACTAGCGGGGAGGGAGGGACGCAGTATTTT. This encodes CASSLQTPRTSGEGGTQYF.

V and J are TRBV2 and TRBJ2-2; D gene uncertain. CDR1 SNHLY and CDR2 FYNNEI come from the germline V gene. V lost 5 bases and J 2 bases, leaving 9 bases between the germline ends. The CDR3 contains 14 residues. CDR3 region: CASSFLRNTGELFF. Here the CDR3 DNA reads TGTGCCAGCAGTTTTCTGAGAAACACCGGGGAGCTGTTTTTT. Filled out from reference TRBV2 and TRBJ2-2, the complete variable domain reads EPEVTQTPSHQVTQMGQEVILRCVPISNHLYFYWYRQILGQKVEFLVSFYNNEISEKSEIFDDQFSVERPDGSNFTLKIRSTKLEDSAMYFCASSFLRNTGELFFGEGSRLTVL.

The table lists this clonotype with a few counts. The CDR3 protein is CSVDLDRGIYTF. The CDR3 region has the DNA TGCAGCGTTGATCTGGACAGGGGAATTTATACCTTC. The chain couples TRBV29-1 to TRBJ1-2; TRBD1 agrees at 9 bases. Germline V gives CDR1 SQVTM, CDR2 ANQGSEA. V was clipped by 3 bases and J by 14 bases; unmatched bases: 10. This CDR3 contains 12 residues.

This clonotype was recorded many times. This chain joins TRBV6-1 and TRBJ1-2; D is possibly TRBD1 (5 bases). This CDR3 region has 13 residues. V lost 7 bases, J lost 4 bases, and 13 bases lay in between. Per germline, CDR1 MNHNS and CDR2 SASEGT. CDR3 residues: CASNPGAIYGYTF. In nucleotides, the CDR3 is TGTGCCAGCAATCCCGGGGCCATCTATGGCTACACCTTC.

In its sample, this clonotype was seen a few times. The rearrangement uses TRBV2 and TRBJ2-3; D is perhaps TRBD1 or TRBD2 (6 bases each). The ends were cut back, 5 bases at V and 8 bases at J, with 23 bases in the middle. Germline V gives CDR1 SNHLY, CDR2 FYNNEI. CDR3 length equals 16 residues. CDR3 residues: CASSQTGAPSGRTQYF. The CDR3, as DNA: TGTGCCAGCAGTCAGACGGGGGCACCATCAGGGCGTACGCAGTATTTT.

This clonotype was seen ten or more times. This chain uses TRBV7-9 with TRBJ2-1; 14 bases map to TRBD2. CDR3 length: 17 residues. With 5 bases clipped from V and 2 bases from J, the junction kept 5 bases outside the gene matches. Germline V gene lookup returns CDR1 SEHNR and CDR2 FQNEAQ (reference sequence). In DNA form, the CDR3 reads TGTGCCAGCAGCCGTGGACTAGCGGGGGGCCCCTACAATGAGCAGTTCTTC. This translates into CASSRGLAGGPYNEQFF.

The chain employs TRBV11-2 and TRBJ1-2; the D is unclear. With 1 base removed from V and 10 bases from J, the gap between germline ends came to 16 bases. The germline gives CDR1 SGHAT, CDR2 FQNNGV. CDR3 length equals 14 residues. DNA of the CDR3: TGTGCCAGCAGCTTAGTAGCGGACCATTTTGACTACACCTTC. It translates to CASSLVADHFDYTF.

This clonotype was counted between two and nine times. The V gene is TRBV30, the J gene TRBJ2-5; D tentatively reads TRBD1 or TRBD2 (5 bases each). CDR1 is GTSNPN, CDR2 SVGIG, per germline (reference sequence). Trimming stripped 3 bases from V and 5 bases from J, with 13 bases between. This CDR3 contains 13 residues. CDR3 nucleotides: TGTGCCTGGAGCGCGGGCAGGGACGAGACCCAGTACTTC. It translates to CAWSAGRDETQYF. Combining the CDR3 with reference TRBV30 and TRBJ2-5 gives the whole variable domain SQTIHQWPATLVQPVGSPLSLECTVEGTSNPNLYWYRQAAGRGLQLLFYSVGIGQISSEVPQNLSASRPQDRQFILSSKKLLLSDSGFYLCAWSAGRDETQYFGPGTRLLVL.

Remarks on this clonotype: Sequence at one end of the junction differs from germline and may be a read error. The chain uses TRBV7-3 and TRBJ2-3, with 7 bases identical to TRBD2. The V gene's germline CDR1 is SGHTA and CDR2 FQGTGA. There are 15 residues in the CDR3. CDR3 in amino acids: CASSLRSGAPDTQNF. As DNA, the CDR3 is TGTGCCAGCAGCTTAAGGAGCGGGGCCCCAGATACGCAGAATTTT.